Following are 8 T cell receptor beta chains from one sample sequenced in a study of blood T cells in healthy people across ages. A J-beta primer mix and a sample-barcoded 5' primer were used in a second PCR of roughly 6 to 12 cycles. From the 5' RACE reads, TCRdb called clonotypes with MiXCR, one entry per CDR3 protein. The sample shows 750,000 to 950,000 distinct CDR3 sequences, roughly 25% of them seen only once. The same data also contributed to another study, on T cells of mothers and their children.

Sequences were obtained from blood. These receptors were collected from a boy younger than 18 in good health.

This clonotype was observed a handful of times. V usage is TRBV5-1 and J usage is TRBJ2-5, with a weak D call TRBD2 (5 bases). The J call may not be correct, given that the DNA end is closer to TRBJ2-7. The CDR3 sequence is 15 residues long. The germline gives CDR1 SGHRS, CDR2 YFSETQ. The CDR3 bases are TGCGCCAGCAGCTTGGCACCGGGGAGCGACTACGAGCAGTACTTC. It specifies CASSLAPGSDYEQYF.

This clonotype occurred a few times. The V and J genes are TRBV2 and TRBJ2-1; TRBD1 aligns across 8 bases. Germline loops: CDR1 SNHLY, CDR2 FYNNEI. The CDR3 covers 14 residues. V was clipped by 6 bases and J by 8 bases; unmatched bases: 9. CDR3 sequence (DNA): TGTGCCAGCAGCTCCGGACAGGGCCGGGATGAGCAGTTCTTC. It specifies CASSSGQGRDEQFF.

V and J are TRBV10-3 and TRBJ1-2; weak D call: TRBD1 (5 bases). Germline CDR1 and CDR2: ENHRY and SYGVKD. The V end was cut by 5 bases, the J end by 10 bases, with 20 bases between. The CDR3 totals 14 residues. Here the CDR3 reads CAISRTVWGEVYTF. CDR3 sequence (DNA): TGTGCCATCAGTCGGACGGTATGGGGGGAAGTCTACACCTTC.

This clonotype appeared a few times. The genes are TRBV10-2 and TRBJ2-7; 9 bases match TRBD2. The CDR3 is made up of 17 amino acids. Germline V gives CDR1 WSHSY, CDR2 SAAADI. V lost 4 bases, J lost 2 bases, and 12 bases stayed unmatched. In nucleotides, the CDR3 is TGCGCCAGCAGTGCCCTTTCGGGGGCGGGGGGGACCTACGAGCAGTACTTC. Protein: CASSALSGAGGTYEQYF.

This clonotype has only a few counts. This sequence joins TRBV20-1 and TRBJ2-5; possible D gene TRBD2, 5 bases. Germline assignment: CDR1 DFQATT and CDR2 SNEGSKA (reference sequence). The CDR3 runs to 12 residues. V lost 4 bases to trimming and J lost 4 bases, with 10 bases between them. CDR3: CSANEGPETQYF. The CDR3 region has the DNA TGCAGTGCTAATGAGGGCCCAGAGACCCAGTACTTC.

The chain combines TRBV20-1 with TRBJ2-5; TRBD2 might be the D (7 bases). This CDR3 is 14 amino acids long. The V end was cut by 6 bases, the J end by 5 bases, with 19 bases between. Per the germline V gene, CDR1 is DFQATT and CDR2 is SNEGSKA (reference sequence). This chain's CDR3 is CSASRRGPLETQYF. The CDR3 coding sequence is TGCAGTGCCTCCCGGCGGGGGCCGCTCGAGACCCAGTACTTC.

This clonotype appeared a few times. The CDR3 region is CSARGGEGNIQYF. CDR3 nucleotide sequence: TGCAGTGCTAGAGGGGGCGAGGGGAACATTCAGTACTTC. The chain has TRBV20-1 and TRBJ2-4; D may match TRBD1 or TRBD2 (5 bases each). The CDR3 contains 13 residues. The germline V and J ends were trimmed by 1 base and 7 bases, with 11 bases remaining between them. Germline CDR1 is DFQATT and CDR2 is SNEGSKA (reference sequence).

The chain is built from TRBV18 and TRBJ2-7; tentative D call: TRBD2 (6 bases). CDR1 and CDR2 (germline): KGHSH, LQKENI. The V end lost 5 bases, the J end lost 0 bases, and 14 bases lay between the germline ends. The CDR3 sequence is 15 residues long. The DNA for the CDR3 is TGTGCCAGCTCAACCCGGGACTCTAGCTCCTACGAGCAGTACTTC. Its translation: CASSTRDSSSYEQYF.